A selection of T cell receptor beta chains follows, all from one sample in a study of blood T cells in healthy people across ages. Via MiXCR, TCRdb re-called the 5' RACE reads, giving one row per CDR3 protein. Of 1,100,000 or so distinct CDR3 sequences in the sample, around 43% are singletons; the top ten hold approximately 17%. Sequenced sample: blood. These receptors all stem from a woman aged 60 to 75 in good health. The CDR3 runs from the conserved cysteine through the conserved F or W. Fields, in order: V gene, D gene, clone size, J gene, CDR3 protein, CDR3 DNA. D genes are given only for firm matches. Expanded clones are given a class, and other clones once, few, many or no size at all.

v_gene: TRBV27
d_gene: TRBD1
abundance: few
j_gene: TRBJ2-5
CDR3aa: CASRPGQAAGQYF
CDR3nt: TGTGCCAGCAGGCCGGGACAGGCGGCGGGTCAGTACTTC

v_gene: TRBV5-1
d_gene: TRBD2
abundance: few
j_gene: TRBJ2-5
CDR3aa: CASSLLSGRETQYF
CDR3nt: TGCGCCAGCAGCTTGTTGAGCGGGAGAGAGACCCAGTACTTC

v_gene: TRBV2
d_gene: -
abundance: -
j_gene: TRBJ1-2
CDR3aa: CASSPKQGPYGYTF
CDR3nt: TGTGCCAGCAGCCCAAAACAGGGACCATATGGCTACACCTTC

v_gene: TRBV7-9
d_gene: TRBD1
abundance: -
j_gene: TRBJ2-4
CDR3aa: CASSLWVTGGKAKNIQYF
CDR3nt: TGTGCCAGCAGCTTATGGGTAACAGGGGGTAAAGCCAAAAACATTCAGTACTTC

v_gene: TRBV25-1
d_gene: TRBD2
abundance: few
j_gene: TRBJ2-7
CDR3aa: CASRPSGAHYEQYF
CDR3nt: TGTGCCAGCCGGCCTAGCGGGGCCCACTACGAGCAGTACTTC

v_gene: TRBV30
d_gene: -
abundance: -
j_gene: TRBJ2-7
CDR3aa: CAWSGGFHHGATTYEQYF
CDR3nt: TGTGCCTGGAGTGGAGGATTCCATCATGGGGCAACGACATACGAGCAGTACTTC

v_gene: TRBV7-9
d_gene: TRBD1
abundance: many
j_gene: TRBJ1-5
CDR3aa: CASSLAGQGNQPQHF
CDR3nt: TGTGCCAGCAGCTTAGCCGGACAGGGGAATCAGCCCCAGCATTTT

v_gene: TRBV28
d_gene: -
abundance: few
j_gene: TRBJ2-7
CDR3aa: CASSRLRAYEQYF
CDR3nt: TGTGCCAGCAGTCGCCTCAGGGCCTACGAGCAGTACTTC

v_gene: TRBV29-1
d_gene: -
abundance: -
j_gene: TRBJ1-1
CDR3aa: CSGSGDMNTEAFF
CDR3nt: TGCAGCGGGTCGGGGGACATGAACACTGAAGCTTTCTTT

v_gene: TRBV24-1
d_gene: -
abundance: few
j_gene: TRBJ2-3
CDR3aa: CATSGGVRNTQYF
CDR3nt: TGTGCCACCAGTGGAGGGGTACGTAATACGCAGTATTTT

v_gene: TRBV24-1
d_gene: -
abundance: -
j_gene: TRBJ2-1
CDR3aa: CATSDVQGQRYNEQFF
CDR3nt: TGTGCCACCAGCGACGTCCAAGGACAGAGATACAATGAGCAGTTCTTC

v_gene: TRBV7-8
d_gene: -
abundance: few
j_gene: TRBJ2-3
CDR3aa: CASSLPETESSTDTQYF
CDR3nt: TGTGCCAGCAGCTTACCCGAGACAGAGAGTAGCACAGATACGCAGTATTTT

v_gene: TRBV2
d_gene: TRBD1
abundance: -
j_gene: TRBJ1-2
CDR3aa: CASTSGTGRKGYTF
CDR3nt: TGTGCCAGCACCTCCGGGACAGGGAGGAAAGGCTACACCTTC

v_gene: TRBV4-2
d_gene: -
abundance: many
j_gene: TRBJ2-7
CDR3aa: CASSPHPGRVDEQYF
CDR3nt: TGTGCCAGCAGCCCCCACCCAGGTAGAGTCGACGAGCAGTACTTC

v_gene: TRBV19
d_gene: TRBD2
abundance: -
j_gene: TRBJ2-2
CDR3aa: CAGSIRTSGGSATGELFF
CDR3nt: TGTGCCGGTAGTATTCGGACTAGCGGGGGGTCGGCCACCGGGGAGCTGTTTTTT

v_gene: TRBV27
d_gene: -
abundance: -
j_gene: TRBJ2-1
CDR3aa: CASSLIPAGNEQFF
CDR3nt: TGTGCCAGCAGTTTAATCCCCGCGGGTAATGAGCAGTTCTTC

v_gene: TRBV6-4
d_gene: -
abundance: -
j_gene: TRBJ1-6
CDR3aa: CASSAKQNSPLHF
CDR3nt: TGTGCCAGCAGTGCTAAACAGAATTCACCCCTCCACTTT

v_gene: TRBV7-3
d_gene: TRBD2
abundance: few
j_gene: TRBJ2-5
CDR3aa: CASSLGGTSPPKYF
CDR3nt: TGTGCCAGCAGCTTAGGAGGGACTAGCCCTCCCAAGTACTTC

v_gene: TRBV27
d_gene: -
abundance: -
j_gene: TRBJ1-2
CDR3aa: CASSPDGHGAGYTF
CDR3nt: TGTGCCAGCAGCCCCGATGGGCACGGCGCTGGCTACACCTTC

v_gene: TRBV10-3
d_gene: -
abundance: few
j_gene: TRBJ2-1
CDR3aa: CAISMTDTEQFF
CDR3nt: TGTGCCATCAGTATGACTGACACTGAGCAGTTCTTC

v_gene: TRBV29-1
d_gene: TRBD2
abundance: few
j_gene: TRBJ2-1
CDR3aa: CSVEDQGTSGKVGEQFF
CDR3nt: TGCAGCGTTGAAGATCAGGGGACTAGCGGGAAGGTCGGTGAGCAGTTCTTC

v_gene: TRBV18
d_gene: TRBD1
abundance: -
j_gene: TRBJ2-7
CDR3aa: CASSPAGTGYSEQYF
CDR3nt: TGTGCCAGCTCCCCTGCCGGGACAGGGTATTCCGAGCAGTACTTC

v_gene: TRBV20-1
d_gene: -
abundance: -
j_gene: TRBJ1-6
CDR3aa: CSARVAGSSYNSPLHF
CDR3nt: TGCAGTGCTAGAGTAGCAGGGAGCTCCTATAATTCACCCCTCCACTTT

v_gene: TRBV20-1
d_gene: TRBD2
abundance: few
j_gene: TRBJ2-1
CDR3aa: CSVDLAGRRQFF
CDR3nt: TGCAGTGTTGACCTAGCGGGAAGGCGGCAGTTCTTC

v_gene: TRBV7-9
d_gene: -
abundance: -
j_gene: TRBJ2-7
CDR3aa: CASSARVEQYF
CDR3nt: TGTGCCAGCAGCGCTCGGGTCGAGCAGTACTTC

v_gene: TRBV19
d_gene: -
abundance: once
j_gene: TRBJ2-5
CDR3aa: CASSIGLGPETQYF
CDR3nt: TGTGCCAGTAGTATAGGATTGGGACCAGAGACCCAGTACTTC

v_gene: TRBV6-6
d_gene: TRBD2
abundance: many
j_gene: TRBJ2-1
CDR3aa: CASSYSGLAGVYNEQFF
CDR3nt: TGTGCCAGCAGTTACTCGGGACTAGCGGGGGTTTACAATGAGCAGTTCTTC

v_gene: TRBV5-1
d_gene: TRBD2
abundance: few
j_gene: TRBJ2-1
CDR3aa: CASSATSGRRDEQFF
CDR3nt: TGCGCCAGCAGCGCGACTAGCGGGAGACGCGATGAGCAGTTCTTC

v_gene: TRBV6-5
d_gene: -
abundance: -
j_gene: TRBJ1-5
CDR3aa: CASSSPGLNQPQHF
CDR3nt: TGTGCCAGCAGTTCTCCGGGACTCAATCAGCCCCAGCATTTT

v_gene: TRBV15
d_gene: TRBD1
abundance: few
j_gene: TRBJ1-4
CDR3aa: CATGDSEKLFF
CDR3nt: TGTGCCACCGGGGACAGTGAAAAACTGTTTTTT

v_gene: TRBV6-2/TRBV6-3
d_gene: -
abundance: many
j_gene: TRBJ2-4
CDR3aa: CASSFRKNIQYF
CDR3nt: TGTGCCAGCAGTTTCAGAAAAAACATTCAGTACTTC

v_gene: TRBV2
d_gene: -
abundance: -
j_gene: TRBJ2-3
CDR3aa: CASSAWDTQYF
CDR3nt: TGTGCCAGCAGTGCCTGGGATACGCAGTATTTT

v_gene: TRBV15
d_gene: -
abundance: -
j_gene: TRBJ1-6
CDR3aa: CATSRAGSPLHF
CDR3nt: TGTGCCACCAGCAGAGCTGGATCACCCCTCCACTTT

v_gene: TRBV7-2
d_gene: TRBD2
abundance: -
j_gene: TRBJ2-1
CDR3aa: CASSLAGTRFNEQFF
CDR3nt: TGTGCCAGCAGCTTAGCCGGGACTAGATTCAATGAGCAGTTCTTC

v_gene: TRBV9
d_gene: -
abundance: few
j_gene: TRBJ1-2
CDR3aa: CASSEGDSLRGYTF
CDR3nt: TGTGCCAGCAGCGAGGGAGACAGTCTAAGGGGCTACACCTTC